This T cell receptor beta chain appears in the sequencing data of a study of T-cell memory formation after mild COVID-19. Whole-study results and caveats: Clones that got smaller from day 15 to 85 had even CD4/CD8, while clones growing later tipped toward CD4+.

TCR alpha and TCR beta cDNA libraries with sample barcodes and UMIs came from 5'RACE using constant-segment primers. TCRdb re-called the 5' RACE reads through MiXCR, storing one row per CDR3 protein. The table lists around 130,000 distinct CDR3 sequences, around a sixth of them singletons. Points on this clonotype: Antigen: not known.

Trimming removed 4 bases at V and 4 bases at J, with 14 bases between. CDR3 size: 13 residues. CDR1 and CDR2 from the germline V gene are DFQATT and SNEGSKA (reference sequence). The chain uses TRBV20-1 and TRBJ2-7, with a weak D call TRBD1 (5 bases). The origin of this receptor is an adult woman who had mild COVID-19 (a few samples of this study predate the infection). Cell type and time point are not known. Sequencing input: PBMCs or a T cell subset sorted from them (not recorded which). CDR3 loop: CSATHQGVYEQYF. CDR3 DNA sequence: TGCAGTGCTACCCACCAAGGGGTTTACGAGCAGTACTTC.